A selection of T cell receptor beta chains follows, all from one sample in a study of blood T cell repertoires in COVID-19. The data were produced by immunoSEQ multiplex PCR, yet TCRdb's version contains in-frame clones alone and is incomplete. The table lists about 130,000 clones, about four fifths of them singletons. Sequencing was performed on peripheral blood. All receptors derive from a woman younger than 45 who had recovered from COVID-19. Both conserved end residues are part of each CDR3. Fields, in order: D gene, clone size, J gene, V gene, CDR3 protein, CDR3 DNA. D genes are given only for firm matches. A clone size is listed for some rows: how often the clone was seen (once, few, many), or a class if it is expanded.

>TRBD1|.|TRBJ2-5|TRBV19
CASSRGQDQETQYF
TGTGCCAGTAGTAGGGGACAGGACCAAGAGACCCAGTACTTC
>.|.|TRBJ1-3|TRBV11-2
CASSSRGGTGNTIYF
TGTGCCAGCAGCTCCCGCGGGGGCACTGGAAACACCATATATTTT
>.|.|TRBJ1-2|TRBV5-6
CASSSWGGKVDGYTF
TGTGCCAGCAGCTCTTGGGGAGGGAAAGTGGATGGCTACACCTTC
>.|.|TRBJ1-2|TRBV12-3/TRBV12-4
CASSLGLNYGYTF
TGTGCCAGCAGTTTGGGCCTTAACTATGGCTACACCTTC
>TRBD1|.|TRBJ1-5|TRBV6-5
CASSSDRDGQPQHF
TGTGCCAGCAGTTCCGACAGGGATGGGCAGCCCCAGCATTTT
>TRBD1|.|TRBJ2-7|TRBV30
CACIRPGTVSYEQYF
TGTGCCTGTATTAGGCCGGGGACAGTGTCCTACGAGCAGTACTTC
>TRBD1|.|TRBJ1-5|TRBV2
CASSPLTGGNQPQHF
TGTGCCAGCAGTCCACTTACAGGGGGCAATCAGCCCCAGCATTTT
>TRBD2|.|TRBJ2-4|TRBV5-8
CASSWGTSGVAKNIQYF
TGTGCCAGCAGCTGGGGGACTAGCGGGGTAGCCAAAAACATTCAGTACTTC
>.|.|TRBJ2-1|TRBV7-7
CASSLALSYNEQFF
TGTGCTAGCAGCTTAGCGCTCAGCTACAATGAGCAGTTCTTC
>TRBD1|few|TRBJ2-2|TRBV27
CASSFSFGQGRAGELFF
TGTGCCAGCAGTTTTAGTTTCGGACAGGGAAGAGCCGGGGAGCTGTTTTTT
>.|.|TRBJ1-4|TRBV11-2
CASRRRSISTNEKLFF
TGTGCCAGCAGAAGACGTAGCATCTCAACTAATGAAAAACTGTTTTTT
>TRBD1|.|TRBJ1-1|TRBV5-1
CASRAGTDDTEAFF
TGCGCCAGCAGGGCTGGGACAGACGACACTGAAGCTTTCTTT
>.|.|TRBJ1-1|TRBV6-6
CASSYSQGGSTEAFF
TGTGCCAGCAGTTACTCGCAGGGTGGAAGCACTGAAGCTTTCTTT
>TRBD2|.|TRBJ2-5|TRBV27
CASSLSGGRRETQYF
TGTGCCAGCAGTTTATCGGGGGGGAGGCGGGAGACCCAGTACTTC